Listed here are 16 T cell receptor beta chains from one sample, sequenced in a study of spatial heterogeneity in lung cancer. As to time point: sample taken at primary tumor resection. No antigens are known for them. Study-wide results and caveats: For expanded intratumoral alpha and beta TCRs, counts tracked tumor mutation counts.

TCRdb re-called the 5' RACE reads with MiXCR, one entry per CDR3 protein. The sample has roughly 9,800 distinct CDR3 sequences; approximately 10% are singletons. The sequenced sample was lung tumor tissue, obtained at surgery. The origin of the receptors is a female donor with early-stage non-small cell lung cancer.

V usage is TRBV10-3 and J usage is TRBJ1-1, with 7 bases that match TRBD1. The ends lost 2 bases at V and 0 bases at J; junction bases unmatched: 9. The CDR3 sequence is 17 residues long. Germline CDR1 and CDR2: ENHRY and SYGVKD. The CDR3 DNA reads TGTGCCATCAGTGAGCAATCCTACAGGGGTTTGAACACTGAAGCTTTCTTT. Protein sequence: CAISEQSYRGLNTEAFF.

This clonotype occurred many times. The chain combines TRBV7-9 with TRBJ2-5; tentatively, D is TRBD2 (7 bases). V lost 7 bases, J lost 5 bases, and 26 bases lay in between. The V gene's germline CDR1 is SEHNR and CDR2 FQNEAQ (reference sequence). This CDR3 contains 17 residues. The CDR3 is CASTTRRGGGSLETQYF. DNA for the CDR3: TGTGCCAGCACCACCCGAAGAGGGGGAGGGTCACTGGAGACCCAGTACTTC.

This clonotype is medium-sized. The chain employs TRBV2 and TRBJ2-5; D is perhaps TRBD2 (5 bases). The germline V gene encodes CDR1 SNHLY and CDR2 FYNNEI. This CDR3 is built from 12 residues. Trimming removed 4 bases from V and 5 bases from J, with 8 bases in between. The DNA for the CDR3 is TGTGCCAGCAGTGTCCGGAGGGAGACCCAGTACTTC. It specifies CASSVRRETQYF.

The chain combines TRBV27 with TRBJ1-6, with D hard to call. The CDR3 is 15 residues long. The V gene's germline CDR1 is MNHEY and CDR2 SMNVEV (reference sequence). V lost 6 bases and J lost 0, with 9 bases in between. The CDR3 DNA follows: TGTGCCAGCAGAATTAGGAGCTCCTATAATTCACCCCTCCACTTT. It specifies CASRIRSSYNSPLHF.

This clonotype showed up many times. V and J are TRBV4-3 and TRBJ2-2, with a weak D call TRBD1 (6 bases). CDR1 and CDR2 (germline): LGHNA, YSLEER. The ends were cut back, 4 bases at V and 8 bases at J, with 14 bases in the middle. The CDR3 runs to 14 residues. CDR3 DNA sequence: TGCGCCAGCAGCCTTCATTACAGGGAAGGGGAGCTGTTTTTT. This gives the protein CASSLHYREGELFF.

This clonotype was found a few times. The chain is built from TRBV24-1 and TRBJ1-2; TRBD1 aligns across 11 bases. CDR3 length: 16 amino acids. V trimming: 3 bases; J trimming: 8 bases; junction bases outside the gene matches: 10. Germline V gene lookup returns CDR1 KGHDR and CDR2 SFDVKD. CDR3 DNA sequence: TGTGCCACCAGTGATCACCGGGACAGGGGGTATGGCGGCTACACCTTC. This codes for CATSDHRDRGYGGYTF.

This clonotype is medium-sized. The chain joins TRBV14 to TRBJ2-3; D uncertain. The germline gives CDR1 SGHDN, CDR2 FVKESK. This CDR3 has 14 residues. The V and J ends lost 4 bases and 4 bases respectively, with 12 bases between them. The CDR3 region has the DNA TGTGCCAGCAGCCGAAACCTACCCCCAGATACGCAGTATTTT. Amino acids: CASSRNLPPDTQYF.

This clonotype was detected a few times. V is TRBV12-3 or TRBV12-4 and J is TRBJ1-3, with no clear D. The germline V and J ends were trimmed by 1 base and 1 base, with 8 bases remaining between them. This CDR3 spans 15 amino acids. The CDR3 coding sequence is TGTGCCAGCAGTTTAGGGAGCAGATCTGGAAACACCATATATTTT. Residues: CASSLGSRSGNTIYF.

This clonotype was observed many times. The chain joins TRBV5-1 to TRBJ2-3; 9 bases are shared with TRBD2. The CDR3 totals 18 residues. Germline-derived CDR1 and CDR2 are SGHRS and YFSETQ. V was pared by 1 base and J by 0 bases, with 9 bases of the junction left unmatched. The CDR3 sequence is CASSLSSGGASSTDTQYF. The DNA for the CDR3 is TGCGCCAGCAGCTTGAGTAGCGGGGGAGCATCAAGCACAGATACGCAGTATTTT.

This clonotype was picked up many times. The chain is built from TRBV6-1 and TRBJ1-3; 8 bases fit TRBD1. CDR1 MNHNS and CDR2 SASEGT come from the germline V gene. Unmatched junction bases numbered 9, after V lost 7 bases and J lost 4 bases. This CDR3 region has 15 residues. The CDR3 bases are TGTGCCAGCAAAGAGCCGACAGGGGTCGGAAACACCATATATTTT. Protein sequence: CASKEPTGVGNTIYF.

Turning to this clonotype: Since a much larger clone is just one base distant, this may be a read error. Likely a read error: the CDR3 ends without its conserved phenylalanine or tryptophan. The V call is TRBV6-2 or TRBV6-3, the J call TRBJ2-7, with 7 bases lining up with TRBD2. Trimming cost V 2 bases and J 6 bases; bases outside gene matches: 4. The CDR3 is 13 amino acids. Germline V gene sequence: CDR1 MNHEY, CDR2 SVGEGT. CDR3 sequence (DNA): TGTGCCAGCAGTTACGCGGGAGAGGGCGAGCAGTACTTG. It specifies CASSYAGEGEQYL.

As concerns this clonotype: This may arise from a read error, as a much more abundant clone is one base away. This chain links TRBV12-3 or TRBV12-4 with TRBJ2-3; 11 nucleotides match TRBD2. The CDR3 runs to 15 residues. For the CDR3, the DNA is TGTACCAGCAGACGGACTAGCGGGCGGGCAGATACGCAGTATTTT. It translates to CTSRRTSGRADTQYF.

This clonotype was observed a few times. The chain has TRBV28 and TRBJ2-7, with D maybe TRBD1 (5 bases). This CDR3 comprises 14 residues. The germline CDR1 and CDR2 sequences are MDHEN and SYDVKM. Trimming removed 3 bases from V and 7 bases from J, with 16 bases in between. The chain's CDR3 is CASSLFGALWEQYF. The CDR3 coding sequence is TGTGCCAGCAGTTTGTTTGGGGCACTCTGGGAGCAGTACTTC.

This clonotype was counted at least ten times. The V gene is TRBV18, the J gene TRBJ2-1; 7 positions agree with TRBD2. The CDR3 length is 13 residues. V lost 5 bases to trimming and J lost 6 bases; unmatched junction nucleotides: 4. Germline CDR1 and CDR2: KGHSH and LQKENI. CDR3 amino acids: CASSKGGPNEQFF. CDR3 in DNA: TGTGCCAGCTCAAAGGGAGGGCCCAATGAGCAGTTCTTC.

Ten or more counts support this clonotype. This chain connects TRBV12-3 or TRBV12-4 to TRBJ1-2, with TRBD1 as a possible D gene (5 bases). CDR3 size: 13 residues. V was clipped by 2 bases and J by 2 bases, with 6 bases between them. The DNA for the CDR3 is TGTGCCAGCAGTTTACGACAGAACTATGGCTACACCTTC. This encodes CASSLRQNYGYTF.

The chain is built from TRBV6-2 or TRBV6-3 and TRBJ2-5; tentative D call: TRBD2 (6 bases). With 8 bases removed from V and 0 bases from J, the gap between germline ends came to 16 bases. CDR3 size: 15 residues. The germline CDR1 and CDR2 sequences are MNHEY and SVGEGT. DNA for the CDR3: TGTGCCAGCCTCACTCCCCGGGACTACCAAGAGACCCAGTACTTC. Residues: CASLTPRDYQETQYF.